The 5 T cell receptor beta chains presented below share a single source sample, sequenced in a study of blood T cell repertoires in COVID-19 (dated by TCRdb to the early 2020s). Libraries were made using the immunoSEQ multiplex PCR assay. The table was pulled from immuneACCESS by TCRdb, which kept in-frame rearrangements only. Such tables lose some clones; where checked, under half of the loss comes from unresolved V genes, and the rest has no known cause. This sample has 300,000 or so clones in its table, and 85% to 90% of those were observed once. The ten largest clones take up 3.5% to 4.5% of the sample. The specimen was peripheral blood. The receptors stem from a woman between 40 and 55 years old with acute or convalescent COVID-19.

The rearrangement uses TRBV6-2 or TRBV6-3 and TRBJ2-7; weak D call: TRBD2 (6 bases). Germline V gene lookup returns CDR1 MNHEY and CDR2 SVGEGT. The V end lost 2 bases, the J end lost 7 bases, and 12 bases lay between the germline ends. This CDR3 spans 13 amino acids. The CDR3 nucleotides read TGTGCCAGCAGTTACGGCCGGGGGTGGGAGCAGTACGTC. Encoded protein: CASSYGRGWEQYV.

This clone has just a few counts. The chain recombines TRBV15 with TRBJ1-3; TRBD1 is a possible D gene (6 bases). Germline assignment: CDR1 LNHNV and CDR2 YYDKDF (reference sequence). The CDR3 runs 19 residues. The V gene lost 0 bases and the J gene lost 0 bases, with 18 bases spanning the gap. CDR3 sequence: CATSRDRGAILSSGNTIYF. The CDR3 region has the DNA TGTGCCACCAGCAGAGATCGGGGGGCGATTCTTTCCTCTGGAAACACCATATATTTT.

The chain has TRBV4-1 and TRBJ1-5; no clear D. Trimming left V 1 base short and J 7 bases short, with 8 bases between. CDR3 length: 13 residues. The V gene's germline CDR1 is MGHRA and CDR2 YSYEKL. The chain's CDR3 is CASSQGEGQPQHF. CDR3 nucleotide sequence: TGCGCCAGCAGCCAAGGAGAGGGACAGCCCCAGCATTTT.

The sample holds many counts of this clone. The V call is TRBV19, the J call TRBJ2-5; a possible D gene is TRBD2 (5 bases). V lost 6 bases and J 7 bases, leaving 15 bases between the germline ends. In germline, CDR1 is LNHDA, CDR2 SQIVND (reference sequence). The CDR3 is 13 residues long. CDR3 coding DNA: TGTGCCAGTAGCGAGGGTGAGTCGGTGACCCAGTACTTC. This codes for CASSEGESVTQYF.

Notes on this clone: The same CDR3 can be traced to other DNA sequences in this sample. The chain is built from TRBV3-1 (or the pseudogene TRBV3-2) and TRBJ1-2; D gene unclear. With 1 base removed from V and 4 bases from J, the gap between germline ends came to 7 bases. Germline V CDR1 and CDR2: LGHDT, YNNKEL (reference sequence). CDR3 size: 13 residues. The CDR3 loop is CASSQGPSYGYTF. In DNA form, the CDR3 reads TGTGCCAGCAGCCAAGGGCCCAGCTATGGCTACACCTTC.